The clone carrying this T cell receptor beta chain was detected only a few times. Its target is unknown. One entry per CDR3 protein, called by TCRdb with MiXCR from the 5' RACE reads. Counted here are hundreds of thousands of distinct CDR3 sequences, 7% to 10% occurring once; the ten biggest clones make up about 20%. This CDR3 has 14 amino acids. The germline gives CDR1 SGHTA, CDR2 FQGNSA. V was cut by 2 bases and J by 4 bases, with 11 bases left in between. The sample belongs to a study of T-cell memory formation after mild COVID-19. Overall study findings and caveats: Clones that shrank (day 15 to 85) were balanced CD4/CD8, whereas later expanders leaned CD4+. Shrinking CD4+ clones were chiefly CM and EM; CD8+ ones were chiefly EMRA.

The clonotype comes from a man aged 18 to 30 who had mild COVID-19 (a few samples of this study predate the infection). Cell type and time point are not known. The sequencing input was PBMCs or a T cell subset sorted from them (not recorded which). This chain uses TRBV7-2 with TRBJ2-5; TRBD2 might be the D (6 bases). The CDR3 region is CASSLRLVGETQYF. The CDR3 region has the DNA TGTGCCAGCAGCTTACGACTAGTTGGAGAGACCCAGTACTTC.